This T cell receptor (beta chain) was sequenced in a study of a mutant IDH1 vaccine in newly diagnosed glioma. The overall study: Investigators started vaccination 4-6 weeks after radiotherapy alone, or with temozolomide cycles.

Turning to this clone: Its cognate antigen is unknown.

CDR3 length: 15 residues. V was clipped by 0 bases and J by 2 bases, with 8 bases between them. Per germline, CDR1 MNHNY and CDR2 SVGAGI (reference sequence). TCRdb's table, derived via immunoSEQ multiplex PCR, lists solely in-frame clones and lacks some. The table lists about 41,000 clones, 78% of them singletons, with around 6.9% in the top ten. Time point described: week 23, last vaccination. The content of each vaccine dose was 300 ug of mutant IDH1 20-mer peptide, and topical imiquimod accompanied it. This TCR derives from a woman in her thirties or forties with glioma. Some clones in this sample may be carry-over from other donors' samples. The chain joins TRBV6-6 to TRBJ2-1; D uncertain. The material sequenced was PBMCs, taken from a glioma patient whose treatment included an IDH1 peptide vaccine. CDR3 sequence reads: CASSYSRRAYNEQFF. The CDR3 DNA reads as TGTGCCAGCAGTTACTCGAGAAGGGCCTACAATGAGCAGTTCTTC.